This TCR beta chain was recovered during a study of blood T cell repertoires in COVID-19. As for the study in general: Nucleic acid was either cDNA or gDNA, and it came from T cells, B-cell-depleted T cells, or PBMCs.

The CDR3 length is 13 residues. Germline V gives CDR1 MNHEY, CDR2 SMNVEV (reference sequence). The V end was cut by 4 bases, the J end by 7 bases, with 12 bases between. Study processing details: Researchers report that nucleated cell counts were estimated from reference gene primer amplification. The assay was immunoSEQ multiplex PCR, and TCRdb's table has in-frame clones only and misses some. V and J calls plus clone size are reproduced from that table; the DNA served to infer D and trimming. The table has roughly 60,000 clones, around 90% seen once. Sequencing was carried out using peripheral blood. This receptor was identified in a woman of 80 years or more with active COVID-19. The chain couples TRBV27 to TRBJ2-3; D perhaps matches TRBD1 (6 bases). CDR3 residues: CASSWAGANTQYF. CDR3 coding DNA: TGTGCCAGCAGTTGGGCAGGGGCTAATACGCAGTATTTT.